The 25 T cell receptor beta chains reported below all come from one sample, sequenced in a study of cytomegalovirus exposure and HLA in healthy donors. PCR used 60 Vbeta primers and 13 Jbeta primers. Profiling relied on immunoSEQ multiplex PCR, and the TCRdb table lists in-frame clones only, not all of them. In the table there are roughly 100,000 clones, about 13% of which are singletons. Material: PBMCs. These receptors were collected from a man between 35 and 55 years old in good health and CMV-seropositive.

This rearrangement joins TRBV10-2 to TRBJ2-7, with a tentative D call TRBD1 (6 bases). CDR3 length equals 13 residues. Germline lookup yields CDR1 WSHSY and CDR2 SAAADI. Trimming took 8 bases from V and 7 from J, leaving 18 bases between them. CDR3 bases: TGCGCCAGCGGACAGACCCAGACTCGGGAGCAGTACTTC. Residues: CASGQTQTREQYF.

This clone was recorded a few times. The chain joins TRBV19 to TRBJ1-1, with D perhaps matching TRBD1 (5 bases). The CDR3 contains 12 residues. The germline V and J ends were trimmed by 10 bases and 2 bases, with 11 bases remaining between them. Per germline, CDR1 LNHDA and CDR2 SQIVND (reference sequence). The CDR3, as DNA: TGTGCCACCCGGGGGACTAACACTGAAGCTTTCTTT. As protein: CATRGTNTEAFF.

This clone was seen a handful of times. The chain couples TRBV21-1 to TRBJ2-5; the table assigns TRBD2, which was not confirmed against the DNA. TRBV21-1 corresponds to a pseudogene. The CDR3 is made up of 18 amino acids. The CDR3 spells CASSSVGSGRPEWETQYF. DNA for the CDR3: TGTGCCAGCAGCTCAGTGGGTAGCGGGAGACCGGAGTGGGAGACCCAGTACTTC.

This sequence joins TRBV27 and TRBJ2-2; TRBD1 might be the D (8 bases). The CDR3 is 17 amino acids. V was trimmed by 3 bases and J by 4 bases, leaving 18 bases between them. Per germline, CDR1 MNHEY and CDR2 SMNVEV (reference sequence). The CDR3 sequence is CASSFETGDYGTGELFF. CDR3 coding DNA: TGTGCCAGCAGTTTCGAGACAGGGGACTATGGCACCGGGGAGCTGTTTTTT.

V usage is TRBV7-2 and J usage is TRBJ2-5, with TRBD2 matching 9 bases. The CDR3 has 15 residues. Germline lookup yields CDR1 SGHTA and CDR2 FQGNSA. J was trimmed by 1 base and V by 5 bases; bases with no gene match: 5. CDR3 coding DNA: TGTGCCAGCAGCGGGACTAGCTTAACCCAAGAGACCCAGTACTTC. It encodes CASSGTSLTQETQYF.

The chain uses TRBV6-1 and TRBJ2-7; D remains unclear. V lost 3 bases, J lost 0 bases, and 9 bases lay in between. The V gene's germline CDR1 is MNHNS and CDR2 SASEGT. CDR3 length: 14 residues. Here the CDR3 DNA reads TGTGCCAGCAGTGATCTTCTGAGCTCCTACGAGCAGTACTTC. Amino acids: CASSDLLSSYEQYF.

This clone appeared a few times. The chain has TRBV7-7 and TRBJ2-5; perhaps TRBD1 as D (6 bases). The V end was cut by 11 bases, the J end by 5 bases, with 18 bases between. Germline V CDR1 and CDR2: SSHAT, FNYEAQ (reference sequence). The CDR3 has 13 amino acids. The CDR3 loop reads CACSGPQGETQYF. CDR3 DNA sequence: TGTGCCTGTTCGGGACCGCAGGGGGAGACCCAGTACTTC.

This clone has just a few counts. The chain links TRBV27 to TRBJ2-7; TRBD2 matches 11 bases. V was pared by 1 base and J by 6 bases, with 20 bases of the junction left unmatched. The CDR3 has 20 amino acids. The germline CDR1 and CDR2 sequences are MNHEY and SMNVEV (reference sequence). The CDR3 nucleotides read TGTGCCAGCAGTTTATTCTTGGGCAGGGGGAGGTCTAGCGGGAGGAGCGAGCAGTACTTC. Its protein is CASSLFLGRGRSSGRSEQYF.

The gene calls are TRBV6-6 and TRBJ2-1, with D perhaps matching TRBD1 (5 bases). Germline V gene sequence: CDR1 MNHNY, CDR2 SVGAGI (reference sequence). The CDR3 length is 16 residues. Trimming shortened V by 5 bases and J by 1 base, and 15 bases separated the two germline ends. The CDR3 DNA reads as TGTGCCAGCAGTAAAACGCAGGGTGGGTCCTACAATGAGCAGTTCTTC. The encoded protein is CASSKTQGGSYNEQFF.

The chain uses TRBV19 and TRBJ1-5; D gene ambiguous. The germline CDR1 and CDR2 sequences are LNHDA and SQIVND (reference sequence). V was cut by 4 bases and J by 5 bases, with 21 bases left in between. The CDR3 totals 17 residues. Here the CDR3 DNA reads TGTGCCAGTAGTAGTATCACCTCGGGAAGGGTGGATCAGCCCCAGCATTTT. Its protein product is CASSSITSGRVDQPQHF.

This clone was recorded a few times. This chain's CDR3 is CASSRATRLDEKLFF. CDR3 bases: TGTGCCAGTAGTAGGGCGACCAGATTGGATGAAAAACTGTTTTTT. V and J are TRBV19 and TRBJ1-4; no clear D. The CDR3 length is 15 residues. Germline-derived CDR1 and CDR2 are LNHDA and SQIVND (reference sequence). V dropped 4 bases and J dropped 6 bases, with 15 bases sitting between them. The whole variable domain, remainder taken from reference TRBV19 and TRBJ1-4, is DGGITQSPKYLFRKEGQNVTLSCEQNLNHDAMYWYRQDPGQGLRLIYYSQIVNDFQKGDIAEGYSVSREKKESFPLTVTSAQKNPTAFYLCASSRATRLDEKLFFGSGTQLSVL.

This clone came up a few times. The chain is built from TRBV4-1 and TRBJ2-3; TRBD2 matches 12 bases. V was pared by 1 base and J by 0 bases, with 11 bases of the junction left unmatched. The CDR3 is 20 amino acids. Germline CDR1 is MGHRA and CDR2 is YSYEKL. CDR3 sequence: CASSQGTGLAGFLSTDTQYF. In nucleotides, the CDR3 is TGCGCCAGCAGCCAAGGGACAGGACTAGCGGGGTTTTTGAGCACAGATACGCAGTATTTT.

There are a few counts of this clone. The CDR3 nucleotides are TGTGCCAGCAGCTTTGGGCTAGCGGGAGACGAGCAGTACTTC. Protein: CASSFGLAGDEQYF. The chain has TRBV11-1 and TRBJ2-7; 10 bases map to TRBD2. The CDR3 totals 14 residues. Germline CDR1 and CDR2: SGHAT and FQDESV (reference sequence). The ends lost 3 bases at V and 5 bases at J; junction bases unmatched: 4.

This chain connects TRBV28 to TRBJ1-4; 10 positions agree with TRBD1. V dropped 11 bases and J dropped 7; count of bases not matched to a gene: 10. CDR3 length: 14 residues. CDR1 and CDR2 (germline): MDHEN, SYDVKM. The CDR3 region has the DNA TGTGCCGGGGGTAGCCGGGACAGGGGTGAAAAACTGTTTTTT. Translation gives CAGGSRDRGEKLFF.

The sample holds one count of this clone. V usage is TRBV9 and J usage is TRBJ2-1, with TRBD2 matching 13 bases. CDR1 and CDR2 from the germline V gene are SGDLS and YYNGEE. This CDR3 has 14 amino acids. With V trimmed by 4 bases and J by 8 bases, 3 bases remained unmatched. CDR3 sequence reads: CASSRLAGGDEQFF. The CDR3 DNA sequence: TGTGCCAGCAGCCGACTAGCGGGAGGCGATGAGCAGTTCTTC. Drawing the rest from reference TRBV9 and TRBJ2-1, the complete variable domain is DSGVTQTPKHLITATGQRVTLRCSPRSGDLSVYWYQQSLDQGLQFLIQYYNGEERAKGNILERFSAQQFPDLHSELNLSSLELGDSALYFCASSRLAGGDEQFFGPGTRLTVL.

This rearrangement joins TRBV7-9 to TRBJ1-1, with D uncertain. Trimming cost V 2 bases and J 5 bases, with 6 bases left between them. Germline V gene lookup returns CDR1 SEHNR and CDR2 FQNEAQ (reference sequence). The CDR3 is made up of 12 amino acids. This CDR3 reads CASSLPGTEAFF. The CDR3 nucleotides are TGTGCCAGCAGCTTACCCGGGACTGAAGCTTTCTTT.

V gene TRBV7-8 combines with J gene TRBJ1-3; D is unclear. Germline V gene lookup returns CDR1 SGHVS and CDR2 FQNEAQ. The CDR3 loop spans 15 amino acids. Trimming cost V 5 bases and J 3 bases, with 14 bases left between them. CDR3 amino acids: CASSPARADGNTIYF. The CDR3 bases are TGTGCCAGCAGCCCCGCGAGGGCAGATGGAAACACCATATATTTT. The variable domain in full, with the rest retrieved from reference TRBV7-8 and TRBJ1-3, is GAGVSQSPRYKVAKRGQDVALRCDPISGHVSLFWYQQALGQGPEFLTYFQNEAQLDKSGLPSDRFFAERPEGSVSTLKIQRTQQEDSAVYLCASSPARADGNTIYFGEGSWLTVV.

This clone was observed a handful of times. The rearrangement uses TRBV11-2 and TRBJ2-1, with D hard to call. The CDR3 contains 11 residues. CDR1 SGHAT and CDR2 FQNNGV come from the germline V gene. V lost 1 base and J 9 bases, leaving 4 bases between the germline ends. The CDR3 DNA follows: TGTGCCAGCAGCTTAGGAGGTGAGCAGTTCTTC. It yields the protein CASSLGGEQFF.

This clone was seen a few times. The rearrangement links TRBV10-2 to TRBJ1-1, with TRBD1 matching over 8 bases. CDR3 size: 13 residues. The germline V gene has CDR1 WSHSY and CDR2 SAAADI. The trim removed 5 bases at V and 4 bases at J, leaving 3 bases unmatched. DNA for the CDR3: TGCGCCAGCAGTTCAGGGGGCATCACTGAAGCTTTCTTT. As protein: CASSSGGITEAFF.

This clone was counted ten times or more. The gene calls are TRBV5-6 and TRBJ2-1; TRBD2 matches at 15 bases. The CDR3 loop spans 17 amino acids. From germline, CDR1 is SGHDT and CDR2 YYEEEE. Trimming took 4 bases from V and 5 from J; bases not matched to a gene: 7. This chain's CDR3 is CASSAGTSGRTNNEQFF. The CDR3 region has the DNA TGTGCCAGCAGCGCCGGGACTAGCGGGAGGACTAACAATGAGCAGTTCTTC.

This clone was observed a few times. The chain is built from TRBV6-1 and TRBJ2-7; 7 bases are shared with TRBD1. V shed 6 bases, J shed 1 base, and the junction held 9 bases outside the gene matches. Per germline, CDR1 MNHNS and CDR2 SASEGT. The CDR3 contains 15 residues. For the CDR3, the DNA is TGTGCCAGCAGCAGTTACAGGGACAGTTCCTACGAGCAGTACTTC. Translation gives CASSSYRDSSYEQYF.

This clone was seen a few times. The chain recombines TRBV5-1 with TRBJ1-5; weak D call: TRBD1 (6 bases). The germline V and J ends were trimmed by 5 bases and 5 bases, with 23 bases remaining between them. Germline CDR1 is SGHRS and CDR2 is YFSETQ. This CDR3 has 17 amino acids. The CDR3 loop is CASRKRDIRSGDQPQHF. In DNA, the CDR3 is TGCGCCAGCAGAAAGCGGGACATTCGATCGGGGGATCAGCCCCAGCATTTT.

This clone was found a few times. The chain combines TRBV9 with TRBJ1-1; 11 bases are a match to TRBD1. Per the germline V gene, CDR1 is SGDLS and CDR2 is YYNGEE. The CDR3 loop spans 17 amino acids. V shed 3 bases and J 1 base; nucleotides not matched to a gene: 8. The CDR3 protein is CASSGPGQGEQNTEAFF. CDR3 nucleotide sequence: TGTGCCAGCAGCGGACCGGGACAGGGGGAGCAGAACACTGAAGCTTTCTTT.

This clone was recorded a few times. The V and J genes are TRBV4-1 and TRBJ1-5; D remains unclear. Germline V lookup: CDR1 MGHRA, CDR2 YSYEKL. Trimming removed 1 base from V and 6 bases from J, with 16 bases in between. CDR3 length: 16 residues. In nucleotides, the CDR3 is TGCGCCAGCAGCCAAGCCGGAGGGCAGGCGTCTCAGCCCCAGCATTTT. It translates to CASSQAGGQASQPQHF.

The rearrangement uses TRBV18 and TRBJ1-4; D is uncertain. Trimming pared 6 bases from V and 7 bases from J, leaving 18 bases between. The CDR3 length is 15 residues. Germline lookup yields CDR1 KGHSH and CDR2 LQKENI. CDR3 loop: CASSPRGVPGEKLFF. CDR3 nucleotide sequence: TGTGCCAGCTCCCCCAGAGGAGTACCGGGTGAAAAACTGTTTTTT.